Listed here are 17 T cell receptor beta chains from one sample, sequenced in a study of shared T cell receptors in the human thymus. Here immunoSEQ multiplex PCR was the method, and the copy in TCRdb shows in-frame clones only, minus some. The data contain about 540,000 clones, about 80% of them seen just once; the ten biggest clones take up approximately 0.013%. These sequences were also reported in another study, on human thymus T cells.

Sequenced: thymocytes. Receptors were obtained from a boy in the first two years of life with a congenital heart defect.

CDR3 sequence reads: CASSLAGGWVNEKLFF. CDR3 nucleotide sequence: TGTGCCAGCAGTTTAGCGGGGGGTTGGGTCAATGAAAAACTGTTTTTT. This chain links TRBV27 with TRBJ1-4; a weak D match, TRBD1 (5 bases). Germline CDR1 is MNHEY and CDR2 is SMNVEV (reference sequence). The CDR3 covers 16 residues. The V gene lost 2 bases and the J gene lost 5 bases, with 15 bases spanning the gap.

The gene calls are TRBV29-1 and TRBJ2-7, with 7 bases lining up with TRBD1. Germline lookup yields CDR1 SQVTM and CDR2 ANQGSEA. The length of the CDR3 is 15 residues. The V and J ends lost 0 bases and 4 bases, in that order; junction bases with no gene match: 9. The CDR3 region has the DNA TGCAGCGTTGAAGATCCAGACAGGGTTCCATACGAGCAGTACTTC. This gives the protein CSVEDPDRVPYEQYF.

This chain uses TRBV5-4 with TRBJ1-3; 7 nucleotides agree with TRBD1. V was clipped by 3 bases and J by 0 bases; unmatched bases: 3. This CDR3 contains 15 residues. Germline V gene data show CDR1 as SGHNT and CDR2 as YYREEE (reference sequence). CDR3 nucleotides: TGTGCCAGCAGCTCTACAGGGGACTCTGGAAACACCATATATTTT. This translates into CASSSTGDSGNTIYF.

The chain uses TRBV30 and TRBJ2-3; TRBD2 agrees at 10 bases. The CDR3 spans 14 residues. CDR1 is GTSNPN and CDR2 is SVGIG in the germline V gene (reference sequence). Trimming cost V 3 bases and J 1 base; bases outside gene matches: 1. The chain's CDR3 is CAWRGTSGTDTQYF. Here the CDR3 DNA reads TGTGCCTGGAGGGGGACTAGCGGCACAGATACGCAGTATTTT.

This clone appeared a few times. The rearrangement links TRBV7-8 to TRBJ2-4; tentative D call: TRBD2 (6 bases). This CDR3 region has 14 residues. Germline loops: CDR1 SGHVS, CDR2 FQNEAQ. V was trimmed by 5 bases and J by 2 bases, leaving 10 bases between them. In DNA, the CDR3 is TGTGCCAGCAGCATACGGGGGACCAAAAACATTCAGTACTTC. Translated, it gives CASSIRGTKNIQYF.

The chain carries TRBV29-1 and TRBJ1-1; 8 bases align to TRBD1. CDR3 size: 16 residues. Germline assignment: CDR1 SQVTM and CDR2 ANQGSEA. With V trimmed by 0 bases and J by 11 bases, 17 bases remained unmatched. The DNA for the CDR3 is TGCAGCGTTGAAGATTTAGCGTCAGGGGGCCCGAAAGGTGCTTTCTTT. It yields the protein CSVEDLASGGPKGAFF.

This clone has only a few counts. The rearrangement uses TRBV7-6 and TRBJ2-1; TRBD2 aligns across 11 bases. The CDR3 sequence is 16 residues long. CDR1 is SGHVS, CDR2 FNYEAQ, per germline. Germline trimming cut 3 bases from V and 7 bases from J; bases unmatched to any gene: 8. This chain's CDR3 is CASSLELAGDANEQFF. CDR3 DNA sequence: TGTGCCAGCAGCTTGGAACTAGCGGGAGACGCGAATGAGCAGTTCTTC. The entire variable domain, with the rest obtained from reference TRBV7-6 and TRBJ2-1, is as follows: GAGVSQSPRYKVTKRGQDVALRCDPISGHVSLYWYRQALGQGPEFLTYFNYEAQQDKSGLPNDRFSAERPEGSISTLTIQRTEQRDSAMYRCASSLELAGDANEQFFGPGTRLTVL.

This clone has a single count. The V gene is TRBV19, the J gene TRBJ2-7; TRBD1 is a possible D gene (5 bases). CDR1 and CDR2 from the germline V gene are LNHDA and SQIVND (reference sequence). Trimming pared 4 bases from V and 0 bases from J, leaving 16 bases between. This CDR3 has 16 amino acids. The CDR3 is CASSKAIGHNSYEQYF. CDR3 DNA sequence: TGTGCCAGTAGTAAAGCAATAGGACACAACTCCTACGAGCAGTACTTC.

The V and J genes are TRBV6-5 and TRBJ1-2; D might be TRBD1 (6 bases). This CDR3 is built from 15 residues. Between the trimmed V and J ends, which lost 6 bases and 1 base, there was a span of 15 bases. Germline lookup yields CDR1 MNHEY and CDR2 SVGAGI. The CDR3 is CASSPRGRGNYGYTF. Written as DNA, the CDR3 is TGTGCCAGCAGCCCCAGGGGCAGGGGTAACTATGGCTACACCTTC.

This clone was counted a few times. V and J are TRBV7-2 and TRBJ2-2; 8 bases map to TRBD1. The CDR3 contains 16 residues. Germline CDR1 is SGHTA and CDR2 is FQGNSA. The J segment lost 4 bases and the V segment lost 2 bases, leaving 6 bases of the junction unmatched. CDR3 in amino acids: CASSLLDRDATGELFF. The CDR3 nucleotides read TGTGCCAGCAGCTTACTGGACAGGGATGCCACCGGGGAGCTGTTTTTT.

V usage is TRBV7-9 and J usage is TRBJ2-1; 9 positions match TRBD2. The V segment lost 0 bases and the J segment 10 bases; nucleotides outside the gene matches: 10. The CDR3 is made up of 16 amino acids. CDR1 and CDR2 from the germline V gene are SEHNR and FQNEAQ (reference sequence). The CDR3 protein is CASSLAVAGGPGEQFF. The DNA for the CDR3 is TGTGCCAGCAGCTTAGCTGTTGCGGGAGGGCCAGGGGAGCAGTTCTTC.

This rearrangement joins TRBV28 to TRBJ2-7; D remains unclear. The germline CDR1 and CDR2 sequences are MDHEN and SYDVKM. There are 14 residues in the CDR3. V lost 3 bases, J lost 3 bases, and 12 bases lay in between. CDR3 protein: CASSFYFSVYEQYF. CDR3 sequence (DNA): TGTGCCAGCAGTTTTTATTTTTCAGTCTACGAGCAGTACTTC.

The rearrangement uses TRBV5-1 and TRBJ2-5; TRBD2 agrees at 7 bases. Per germline, CDR1 SGHRS and CDR2 YFSETQ. The CDR3 length is 16 residues. J was trimmed by 0 bases and V by 3 bases; bases with no gene match: 8. The chain's CDR3 is CASSCAVGGDQETQYF. CDR3 nucleotides: TGCGCCAGCAGCTGTGCGGTTGGGGGGGACCAAGAGACCCAGTACTTC.

The V call is TRBV7-9, the J call TRBJ2-4, with 10 bases matching TRBD2. The CDR3 totals 18 residues. Germline V gives CDR1 SEHNR, CDR2 FQNEAQ (reference sequence). The V segment lost 4 bases and the J segment 0 bases; nucleotides outside the gene matches: 9. CDR3: CASSSGLARRVAKNIQYF. In nucleotides, the CDR3 is TGTGCCAGCAGCTCGGGACTAGCGAGGAGGGTAGCCAAAAACATTCAGTACTTC.

The chain employs TRBV6-5 and TRBJ2-3; possible D gene TRBD2, 5 bases. Trimming shortened V by 8 bases and J by 3 bases, and 12 bases separated the two germline ends. The germline CDR1 and CDR2 sequences are MNHEY and SVGAGI. The CDR3 covers 13 residues. The CDR3 loop reads CASLASWTDTQYF. DNA of the CDR3: TGTGCCAGCCTAGCCTCCTGGACAGATACGCAGTATTTT.

V is TRBV9 and J is TRBJ1-1; D gene unclear. The CDR3 has 15 amino acids. Per germline, CDR1 SGDLS and CDR2 YYNGEE. Trimming pared 0 bases from V and 1 base from J, leaving 10 bases between. The CDR3 is CASSVAPGTNTEAFF. In nucleotides, the CDR3 is TGTGCCAGCAGCGTAGCCCCGGGAACGAACACTGAAGCTTTCTTT.

V and J are TRBV10-3 and TRBJ2-5; D is possibly TRBD1 (6 bases). Germline CDR1 ENHRY, CDR2 SYGVKD. The CDR3 runs 15 residues. V shed 6 bases and J shed 0 bases, with 14 bases lying between them. The CDR3 DNA reads TGTGCCATCAGGAGAGGGGACACTTACCAAGAGACCCAGTACTTC. It codes for CAIRRGDTYQETQYF.